Below, one TCR beta chain is given with its context. The data are from a study of blood T cell repertoires in COVID-19. Across about two dozen US areas, participants ranged in age from about 18 to 90 years. In the authors' methods: Reference gene primer amplification gave estimated nucleated cell counts. Measured with immunoSEQ multiplex PCR; TCRdb has only the in-frame clones, and not every one. V and J calls and clone size follow that table, whereas D and trimming were derived from the DNA. Among about 260,000 clones listed, 86% were seen once. Trimming cost V 5 bases and J 4 bases; bases outside gene matches: 0. Germline CDR1 is SGHTA and CDR2 is FQGNSA. The CDR3 is made up of 12 amino acids.

V gene TRBV7-2 combines with J gene TRBJ2-7; TRBD1 matches at 9 bases. Sequencing was performed on PBMCs or T cells enriched from blood (not recorded which). The source of this sequence is a woman in her forties or fifties who had recovered from COVID-19. The chain's CDR3 is CASSGTGYEQYF. DNA for the CDR3: TGTGCCAGCAGCGGGACAGGGTACGAGCAGTACTTC.